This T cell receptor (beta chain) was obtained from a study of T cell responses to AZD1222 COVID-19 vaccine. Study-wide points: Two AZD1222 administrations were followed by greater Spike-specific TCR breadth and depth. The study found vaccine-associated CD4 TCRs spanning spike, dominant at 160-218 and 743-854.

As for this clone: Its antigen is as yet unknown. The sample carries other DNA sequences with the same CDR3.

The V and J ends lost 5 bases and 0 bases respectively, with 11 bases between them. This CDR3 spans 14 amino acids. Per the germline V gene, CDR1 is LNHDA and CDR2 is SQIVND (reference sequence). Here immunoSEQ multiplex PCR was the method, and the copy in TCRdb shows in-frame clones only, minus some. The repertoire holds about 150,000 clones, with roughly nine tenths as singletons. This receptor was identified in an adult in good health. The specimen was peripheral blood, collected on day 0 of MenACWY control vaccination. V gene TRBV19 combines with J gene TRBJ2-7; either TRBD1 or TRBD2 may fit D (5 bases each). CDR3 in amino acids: CASSVGTVSYEQYF. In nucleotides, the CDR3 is TGTGCCAGTAGTGTAGGGACGGTCTCCTACGAGCAGTACTTC.